This TCR beta chain is from a study of shared clonotypes between healthy human individuals. V was clipped by 4 bases and J by 2 bases, with 9 bases between them. The CDR3 length is 13 residues. In germline, CDR1 is SGHVS, CDR2 FNYEAQ. Data came from immunoSEQ multiplex PCR; TCRdb stores just in-frame clones and leaves some out. The sample consists of some 1.4 million clones, about 96% of them appearing once. The chain joins TRBV7-6 to TRBJ2-7, with a tentative D call TRBD2 (6 bases). The material sequenced was naive CD4+ T cells sorted from blood. Subset here: CD45RA+ positively selected. The sequence came from a man aged 25-45 years in good health. Here the CDR3 reads CASSSSVAYEQYF. The DNA for the CDR3 is TGTGCCAGCAGCTCTAGCGTTGCCTACGAGCAGTACTTC.